A selection of T cell receptor beta chains follows, all from one sample in a study of CXCR3-negative and CXCR3-positive naive CD8 T cells. TCRdb reprocessed the 5' RACE reads and reports one entry per CDR3 protein, with no DNA. This sample contains tens of thousands of distinct CDR3 sequences. The material sequenced was naive CXCR3+ CD8+ T cells from blood. These TCRs come from a human donor in good health. Some clones in this sample may be carry-over from other donors' samples. Both conserved end residues are part of each CDR3.

16,TRBJ2-3,TRBV5-1,CASSLILAAHTDTQYF
12,TRBJ1-2,TRBV28,CASSYSTYGYTF
13,TRBJ2-1,TRBV24-1,CATSDGMLDEQFF
15,TRBJ2-1,TRBV28,CASSYAPGTPNEQFF
17,TRBJ2-5,TRBV6-2/TRBV6-3,CASSPAELAGETETQYF
18,TRBJ2-5,TRBV19,CASSPRSTSGASQETQYF
17,TRBJ1-2,TRBV28,CASSSLARQSANYGYTF
13,TRBJ2-5,TRBV4-1,CASSHYKGETQYF
17,TRBJ1-2,TRBV4-3,CASSQDWRGSSNYGYTF
13,TRBJ1-4,TRBV4-1,CASSLRVAEKLFF
12,TRBJ1-4,TRBV6-1,CASSEFATGARF
14,TRBJ2-1,TRBV5-1,CASSLAGVYNEQFF
14,TRBJ2-7,TRBV30,CAWSDTGDDYEQYF
15,TRBJ1-1,TRBV6-5,CASRSGTGGFSEAFF
15,TRBJ2-7,TRBV11-3,CASSLGLAGPYEQYF
14,TRBJ2-1,TRBV28,CASSYYHSYNEQFF
16,TRBJ2-2,TRBV5-1,CASSPEQATNTGELFF
14,TRBJ2-7,TRBV19,CASSAGLASYEQYF
16,TRBJ2-2,TRBV7-6,CASSRDPSPPTGELFF
15,TRBJ2-5,TRBV4-3,CASSQDPATQETQYF
15,TRBJ1-4,TRBV25-1,CASSRDDRVIGKLFF
15,TRBJ2-3,TRBV20-1,CSAIDLAPSTDTQYF
14,TRBJ1-1,TRBV4-1,CASSRGVSGTEAFF
13,TRBJ1-5,TRBV11-2,CASSLYDREPQHF
15,TRBJ2-3,TRBV15,CATSPEGEVPDTQYF